This TCR beta chain was profiled in a study of graft-versus-host responses after intestinal transplantation. Across the whole study: Each patient got anti-thymocyte globulin induction, then tacrolimus and steroids for about 3 years. Broader study findings: Declining HvG levels early post-transplant were linked to peak circulating GvH clone levels. Subjects displaying graft-donor T cell macrochimerism possessed elevated graft-versus-host to host-versus-graft clonal ratios inside allografts. GvH clones occurred in recipient marrow; some first appeared in ileum or blood.

With respect to this clone: The antigen is unknown.

Clones were read by immunoSEQ multiplex PCR, and TCRdb kept only the in-frame ones, dropping some. The sample holds roughly 110,000 clones, roughly 90% seen once. The J segment lost 5 bases and the V segment lost 5 bases, leaving 6 bases of the junction unmatched. This CDR3 has 15 amino acids. The germline V gene has CDR1 SGHAT and CDR2 FQNNGV. Sequencing was performed on unstimulated CD4+ T cells sorted from spleen or lymph node cells, taken before transplant. This TCR was recovered from a human donor who was the organ donor for an intestinal transplant. V and J are TRBV11-2 and TRBJ1-4; 9 bases match TRBD1. This CDR3 reads CASSLTGGENEKLFF. CDR3 DNA: TGTGCCAGCAGCCTCACAGGGGGCGAAAATGAAAAACTGTTTTTT.